This TCR beta chain was documented in a study of shared clonotypes between healthy human individuals. Findings of the study overall: Naive subsets typically showed greater estimated richness than memory subsets.

The CDR3 is made up of 15 amino acids. Trimming cost V 0 bases and J 5 bases, with 13 bases left between them. CDR1 is SNHLY, CDR2 FYNNEI, per germline. Generated by immunoSEQ multiplex PCR, the TCRdb table keeps only in-frame clones and is missing some. Of a few million clones listed, around 95% were seen once; the top ten hold over 0.1%. This clone was picked up one time. What it binds is not known. This specimen includes other DNA sequences encoding the same CDR3. The receptor's source is a man aged 18 to 30 in good health. Material: naive CD4+ T cells sorted from blood. Subset in this sample: CD45RA+ positively selected. The chain is built from TRBV2 and TRBJ2-5; D not resolved. The CDR3 reads CASSEALGGAETQYF. The CDR3, as DNA: TGTGCCAGCAGTGAAGCGCTTGGCGGAGCGGAGACCCAGTACTTC.